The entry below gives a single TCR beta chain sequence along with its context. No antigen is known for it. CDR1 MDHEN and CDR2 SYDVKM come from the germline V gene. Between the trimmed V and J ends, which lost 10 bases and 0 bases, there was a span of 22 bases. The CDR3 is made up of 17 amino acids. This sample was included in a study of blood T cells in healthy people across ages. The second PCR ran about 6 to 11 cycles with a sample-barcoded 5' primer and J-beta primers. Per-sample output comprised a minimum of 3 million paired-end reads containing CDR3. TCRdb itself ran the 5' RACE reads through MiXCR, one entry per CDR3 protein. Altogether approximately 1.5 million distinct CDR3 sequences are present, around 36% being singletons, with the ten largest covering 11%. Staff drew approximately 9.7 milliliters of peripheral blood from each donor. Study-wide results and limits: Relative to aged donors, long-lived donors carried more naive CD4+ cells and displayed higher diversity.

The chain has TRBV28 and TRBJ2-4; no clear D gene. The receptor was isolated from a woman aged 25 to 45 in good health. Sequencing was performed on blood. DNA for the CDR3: TGTGCCACATCCGCCACGGACGGACCGATAGCCAAAAACATTCAGTACTTC. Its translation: CATSATDGPIAKNIQYF.